The 5 T cell receptor beta chains given below trace back to one sample, sequenced in a study of CD8+CD57+ T cells in acquired aplastic anemia. Sequenced patients had shown CD8+CD57+ cell expansion by flow cytometry. TCR beta VDJ combinations and CDR3 sequences were profiled from genomic DNA. TCRdb re-called the reads with MiXCR, one entry per CDR3 protein. The sample gives about 160,000 distinct CDR3 sequences, 45% to 55% of which show up once; around 2.9% is in the top ten. Input material: sorted CD4+, CD8+, or CD8+CD57+ T cells (not recorded which) from PBMCs. The receptors originated from a human donor with aplastic anemia.

With respect to this clonotype: One junction end disagrees with the germline gene, perhaps due to a read error. The CDR3 sequence: CAISGTVNTGELFF. CDR3 DNA: TGCGCCATCAGCGGGACGGTGAACACCGGGGAGCTGTTTTTT. This rearrangement joins TRBV10-3 to TRBJ2-2, with 7 bases aligning to TRBD2. The CDR3 runs 14 residues. The germline V gene encodes CDR1 ENHRY and CDR2 SYGVKD.

The genes are TRBV10-1 and TRBJ2-2; either TRBD1 or TRBD2 may fit D (5 bases each). The CDR3 covers 17 residues. V lost 3 bases to trimming and J lost 3 bases, with 17 bases between them. The germline V gene has CDR1 WNHNN and CDR2 SYGVQD (reference sequence). CDR3 coding DNA: TGCGCCAGCAGTGACCTGAGGGACGGCCCAGACACCGGGGAGCTGTTTTTT. Translation: CASSDLRDGPDTGELFF.

This CDR3 is CASSARLVEGLETQYF. The CDR3 nucleotides are TGTGCCAGCAGTGCCAGACTTGTGGAGGGATTAGAGACCCAGTACTTC. V and J are TRBV25-1 and TRBJ2-5; D may be TRBD2 (6 bases). Trimming pared 4 bases from V and 4 bases from J, leaving 19 bases between. CDR1 is MGHDK, CDR2 SYGVNS, per germline. This CDR3 is 16 amino acids long.

The chain combines TRBV19 with TRBJ1-2, with D tentatively TRBD1 (5 bases). The ends were cut back, 3 bases at V and 7 bases at J, with 12 bases in the middle. Germline CDR1 LNHDA, CDR2 SQIVND (reference sequence). The length of the CDR3 is 13 residues. The CDR3 nucleotides read TGTGCCAGTAGTATTAATGGGGCGAGTGGCTACACCTTC. This codes for CASSINGASGYTF.

This clonotype has a count of ten or more. The chain recombines TRBV14 with TRBJ2-1; 9 bases are shared with TRBD2. Germline values: CDR1 SGHDN, CDR2 FVKESK. The CDR3 sequence is 16 residues long. Trimming cost V 4 bases and J 7 bases; bases outside gene matches: 11. DNA of the CDR3: TGTGCCAGCAGCCGGCGTGGGGCGGGAGGGCTTAATGAGCAGTTCTTC. Translating gives CASSRRGAGGLNEQFF.